The 3 T cell receptor beta chains in this list originate from one sample, sequenced in a study of blood T cell repertoires in COVID-19. The assay was immunoSEQ multiplex PCR, and TCRdb's table has in-frame clones only and misses some. The sample yields about 120,000 clones, more than 75% seen once. Sample: peripheral blood. The origin of the receptors is a woman between 50 and 59 years old with acute or convalescent COVID-19.

The chain links TRBV2 to TRBJ1-1; D possibly corresponds to TRBD1 (6 bases). V lost 7 bases to trimming and J lost 1 base, with 13 bases between them. Germline V CDR1 and CDR2: SNHLY, FYNNEI. CDR3 length equals 14 residues. CDR3 sequence (DNA): TGTGCCAGCAAACCACAGGGCAGGAACACTGAAGCTTTCTTT. The encoded protein is CASKPQGRNTEAFF.

This chain uses TRBV27 with TRBJ1-6; D perhaps matches TRBD1 (6 bases). Germline V gene data show CDR1 as MNHEY and CDR2 as SMNVEV (reference sequence). V dropped 6 bases and J dropped 6 bases, with 9 bases sitting between them. The length of the CDR3 is 13 residues. The CDR3 sequence: CASRGQTNSPLHF. The CDR3 DNA sequence: TGTGCCAGCAGAGGACAGACTAATTCACCCCTCCACTTT.

This chain links TRBV24-1 with TRBJ2-5, with 14 bases aligning to TRBD2. The CDR3 runs 16 residues. With 6 bases clipped from V and 5 bases from J, the junction kept 7 bases outside the gene matches. Germline V gene lookup returns CDR1 KGHDR and CDR2 SFDVKD. CDR3 residues: CATSPGLAGGGETQYF. The CDR3 nucleotides are TGTGCCACCAGTCCTGGACTAGCGGGAGGAGGTGAGACCCAGTACTTC.